These 24 T cell receptor beta chains share one sample of origin, sequenced in a study of CD8 T cells in ankylosing spondylitis (dated by TCRdb to about 2017). Results the study describes overall, beyond this receptor: A TCR beta motif of about 8 highly homologous amino acid variants appeared characteristic of blood from ankylosing spondylitis patients.

These TCRs are of unknown antigen specificity. The method was 5' RACE. The instrument was an Illumina HiSeq 2500. The public sequencing data were trimmed at Q25 with fastp and processed into clonotypes with MiXCR by TCRdb, which kept only in-frame beta chains. Merged by CDR3 protein, the rows form single entries marked with the most common genes and DNA. The sample table lists a few hundred thousand distinct CDR3 sequences, under 8.5% of them with a count of one. Roughly 14% of the sample lies in the top ten. The specimen sequenced was blood, either unsorted or a sorted T cell fraction (not recorded which). The source of these receptors is a male donor with ankylosing spondylitis.

This clonotype appeared a few times. The chain has TRBV3-1 and TRBJ2-2; TRBD1 aligns across 7 bases. The V gene's germline CDR1 is LGHDT and CDR2 YNNKEL (reference sequence). The CDR3 covers 15 residues. The V gene end was trimmed by 2 bases and the J gene end by 4 bases; junction bases not matched to a gene: 4. CDR3 bases: TGTGCCAGCAGCCAAAGGGGGCCCCGCACCGGGGAGCTGTTTTTT. This codes for CASSQRGPRTGELFF.

The chain combines TRBV7-9 with TRBJ1-6; D is unclear. V lost 7 bases, J lost 13 bases, and 14 bases lay in between. The CDR3 contains 12 residues. CDR1 and CDR2 from the germline V gene are SEHNR and FQNEAQ (reference sequence). This chain's CDR3 is CASTIVGHPLHF. The DNA for the CDR3 is TGTGCCAGCACCATCGTTGGGCATCCCCTCCACTTT.

This clonotype was counted only a few times. This chain connects TRBV6-1 to TRBJ1-4; tentative D call: TRBD1 (6 bases). Trimming took 6 bases from V and 1 from J, leaving 9 bases between them. Germline CDR1 MNHNS, CDR2 SASEGT. The CDR3 totals 14 residues. This chain's CDR3 is CASRDRKTNEKLFF. The CDR3 DNA reads as TGTGCCAGCAGAGACAGGAAAACTAATGAAAAACTGTTTTTT.

The table lists this clonotype with many counts. The V gene is TRBV20-1, the J gene TRBJ2-7; weak D call: TRBD1 (5 bases). CDR3 length equals 13 residues. The V gene's germline CDR1 is DFQATT and CDR2 SNEGSKA (reference sequence). The V end was cut by 1 base, the J end by 4 bases, with 11 bases between. The CDR3 region has the DNA TGCAGTGCTAGAGGTCAGGGTCTTTACGAGCAGTACTTC. It translates to CSARGQGLYEQYF.

This clonotype was found many times. For the CDR3, the DNA is TGCAGCGTTGCAGGGATCCATGAGCAGTTCTTC. Residues: CSVAGIHEQFF. The chain carries TRBV29-1 and TRBJ2-1; D possibly corresponds to TRBD1 (5 bases). The CDR3 runs to 11 residues. V dropped 4 bases and J dropped 8 bases, with 9 bases sitting between them. Germline V gene data show CDR1 as SQVTM and CDR2 as ANQGSEA.

The genes are TRBV6-5 and TRBJ1-4; 10 nucleotides agree with TRBD1. Unmatched junction bases numbered 7, after V lost 4 bases and J lost 8 bases. The CDR3 spans 15 residues. In germline, CDR1 is MNHEY, CDR2 SVGAGI. CDR3 DNA sequence: TGTGCCAGCAGTTTCCTGACAGGGGGCACGGAAAAACTGTTTTTT. Its protein is CASSFLTGGTEKLFF.

This clonotype has a handful of counts. The chain links TRBV20-1 to TRBJ2-7; no reliable D call. The length of the CDR3 is 13 residues. The germline V and J ends were trimmed by 3 bases and 3 bases, with 12 bases remaining between them. CDR1 and CDR2 (germline): DFQATT, SNEGSKA (reference sequence). The CDR3 region is CSASSRSFYEQYF. CDR3 bases: TGCAGTGCTAGCAGTCGGAGTTTCTACGAGCAGTACTTC.

This clonotype showed up just a few times. This chain uses TRBV5-1 with TRBJ2-5, with unresolved D. The CDR3 loop spans 14 amino acids. The V end was cut by 4 bases, the J end by 5 bases, with 15 bases between. Germline-derived CDR1 and CDR2 are SGHRS and YFSETQ. CDR3: CASSNVGLRETQYF. For the CDR3, the DNA is TGCGCCAGCAGCAACGTAGGGCTTCGGGAGACCCAGTACTTC. The variable domain in full, with the rest retrieved from reference TRBV5-1 and TRBJ2-5, is KAGVTQTPRYLIKTRGQQVTLSCSPISGHRSVSWYQQTPGQGLQFLFEYFSETQRNKGNFPGRFSGRQFSNSRSEMNVSTLELGDSALYLCASSNVGLRETQYFGPGTRLLVL.

This clonotype was found many times. The CDR3 loop is CASSQRQGDTQYF. Here the CDR3 DNA reads TGTGCCAGCAGCCAACGTCAGGGGGATACGCAGTATTTT. The rearrangement uses TRBV9 and TRBJ2-3; a weak D match, TRBD1 (6 bases). Trimming stripped 4 bases from V and 6 bases from J, with 12 bases between. This CDR3 contains 13 residues. Germline V gene lookup returns CDR1 SGDLS and CDR2 YYNGEE.

This clonotype appeared many times. V gene TRBV7-9 combines with J gene TRBJ2-7, with a tentative D call TRBD1 (6 bases). The CDR3 covers 15 residues. Looked up from germline, CDR1 is SEHNR and CDR2 is FQNEAQ (reference sequence). V was trimmed by 3 bases and J by 4 bases, leaving 16 bases between them. The CDR3 region is CASSLSAGEVYEQYF. CDR3 nucleotides: TGTGCCAGCAGCTTGTCCGCAGGGGAAGTGTACGAGCAGTACTTC.

This clonotype showed up just a few times. This rearrangement joins TRBV5-1 to TRBJ2-2, with D unclear. Germline CDR1 SGHRS, CDR2 YFSETQ. CDR3 length: 16 amino acids. V was cut by 2 bases and J by 0 bases, with 11 bases left in between. CDR3 DNA sequence: TGCGCCAGCAGCTTCAGCAGGCCCTCGAACACCGGGGAGCTGTTTTTT. Amino acid sequence: CASSFSRPSNTGELFF.

This clonotype came up many times. CDR3 sequence: CASSVDRAVTRNTEAFF. The DNA of the CDR3 is TGTGCCAGCAGTGTCGACAGGGCAGTAACGAGGAACACTGAAGCTTTCTTT. The chain couples TRBV27 to TRBJ1-1; 7 nucleotides align to TRBD1. The CDR3 totals 17 residues. The germline CDR1 and CDR2 sequences are MNHEY and SMNVEV (reference sequence). Trimming cost V 5 bases and J 1 base; bases outside gene matches: 13.

This clonotype has a count of ten or more. The chain joins TRBV4-1 to TRBJ2-1, with 8 bases matching TRBD2. The germline gives CDR1 MGHRA, CDR2 YSYEKL. This CDR3 spans 16 amino acids. The junction had 8 bases not matched to a gene; V was cut back by 1 base and J by 6 bases. The DNA for the CDR3 is TGCGCCAGCAGCCAAGGAAGCGGGAGTATTTTCAATGAGCAGTTCTTC. Encoded protein: CASSQGSGSIFNEQFF.

There are a few counts of this clonotype. The chain carries TRBV2 and TRBJ2-2, with 10 bases aligning to TRBD2. In germline, CDR1 is SNHLY, CDR2 FYNNEI. The V and J ends lost 5 bases and 4 bases, in that order; junction bases with no gene match: 4. CDR3 length equals 15 residues. The CDR3 coding sequence is TGTGCCAGCAGTTGGACTAGCGGATCCACCGGGGAGCTGTTTTTT. This sequence encodes CASSWTSGSTGELFF.

The chain employs TRBV4-1 and TRBJ1-4; 8 bases align to TRBD1. The germline gives CDR1 MGHRA, CDR2 YSYEKL. J gave up 8 bases and V 2 bases, and 7 bases lay outside the gene matches. The CDR3 loop spans 15 amino acids. The CDR3: CASSQYRTGREKLFF. CDR3 DNA: TGCGCCAGCAGCCAATATAGGACAGGGAGGGAAAAACTGTTTTTT.

J is TRBJ2-1 and V is TRBV29-1; D tentatively fits TRBD1 or TRBD2 (5 bases each). Germline assignment: CDR1 SQVTM and CDR2 ANQGSEA. This CDR3 has 10 residues. V gave up 7 bases and J gave up 6 bases, with 7 bases separating them. CDR3 nucleotides: TGCAGCGCTGGGGGCAATGAGCAGTTCTTC. Its translation is CSAGGNEQFF.

The chain has TRBV7-2 and TRBJ2-7; D remains unclear. CDR1 and CDR2 from the germline V gene are SGHTA and FQGNSA. The CDR3 length is 14 residues. Trimming took 3 bases from V and 2 from J, leaving 11 bases between them. The DNA of the CDR3 is TGTGCCAGCAGCTTCGACGGCAACACCTACGAGCAGTACTTC. It specifies CASSFDGNTYEQYF.

Only a few counts were recorded for this clonotype. V gene TRBV19 combines with J gene TRBJ1-6; D is unresolved. CDR1 is LNHDA and CDR2 is SQIVND in the germline V gene (reference sequence). Trimming removed 7 bases from V and 0 bases from J, with 7 bases in between. The length of the CDR3 is 14 residues. The CDR3 protein is CASTAGSYNSPLHF. CDR3 in DNA: TGTGCCAGTACAGCGGGCTCCTATAATTCACCCCTCCACTTT.

The V and J genes are TRBV7-2 and TRBJ2-1; TRBD1 agrees at 8 bases. Losses at the gene ends were 4 bases for V and 4 bases for J; bases not matched to a gene: 6. Germline V CDR1 and CDR2: SGHTA, FQGNSA. CDR3 length equals 15 residues. The CDR3 loop reads CASSSLQGDYNEQFF. The CDR3 bases are TGTGCCAGCAGCTCCCTACAGGGGGATTACAATGAGCAGTTCTTC.

This chain links TRBV12-3 or TRBV12-4 with TRBJ2-3, with D perhaps matching TRBD2 (6 bases). The CDR3 length is 16 residues. V gave up 2 bases and J gave up 1 base, with 13 bases separating them. The CDR3 region has the DNA TGTGCCAGCAGTTTACCGGGAGTCCTGGGCACAGATACGCAGTATTTT. Its protein product is CASSLPGVLGTDTQYF.

Many counts were recorded for this clonotype. This chain uses TRBV7-3 with TRBJ2-3; a possible D gene is TRBD1 (6 bases). The CDR3 has 13 residues. Trimming stripped 6 bases from V and 2 bases from J, with 9 bases between. CDR1 is SGHTA and CDR2 is FQGTGA in the germline V gene. CDR3 sequence: CASRGQNTDTQYF. Written as DNA, the CDR3 is TGTGCCAGCAGAGGACAGAACACAGATACGCAGTATTTT.

Many counts were recorded for this clonotype. V is TRBV29-1 and J is TRBJ2-7; 13 bases fit TRBD2. CDR3 size: 13 residues. Germline CDR1 is SQVTM and CDR2 is ANQGSEA. V lost 5 bases, J lost 5 bases, and 3 bases stayed unmatched. The CDR3 nucleotides are TGCAGCGTTAGGGGACTAGCGGGAAACGAGCAGTACTTC. The encoded protein is CSVRGLAGNEQYF.

In the case of this clonotype: Being one base from a much bigger clone, this may be a read error. This chain connects TRBV18 to TRBJ1-1; TRBD1 agrees at 8 bases. V lost 3 bases to trimming and J lost 4 bases; unmatched junction nucleotides: 7. The CDR3 length is 15 residues. Germline V gene lookup returns CDR1 KGHSH and CDR2 LQKENI. The CDR3 DNA sequence: TGTGCCAGCTCACCGCAGACAGGGGTGAGCACTGAAGCTTTCTTT. Its translation: CASSPQTGVSTEAFF.

This clonotype was seen a handful of times. The genes are TRBV12-3 or TRBV12-4 and TRBJ2-1; 10 bases map to TRBD2. J was trimmed by 6 bases and V by 6 bases; bases with no gene match: 8. The CDR3 totals 15 residues. The CDR3 loop is CASRWGSGRINEQFF. The CDR3 bases are TGTGCCAGCAGGTGGGGTAGCGGGAGGATCAATGAGCAGTTCTTC.